This entry features one T cell receptor (beta chain) sequence. These data are taken from a study of blood T cell repertoires in COVID-19. Study summary: Sites across the United States, Italy and Spain contributed samples from acute and convalescent COVID-19. The cDNA or gDNA used as material had been derived from T cells, B-cell-depleted T cells, or PBMCs.

Germline lookup yields CDR1 LNHNV and CDR2 YYDKDF (reference sequence). Trimming removed 0 bases from V and 4 bases from J, with 13 bases in between. The CDR3 extends over 15 amino acids. Original analysis: Amplification of reference gene primers was used by the study to estimate nucleated cell counts. The repertoire was sequenced with immunoSEQ multiplex PCR; TCRdb's copy has only in-frame clones and lacks some. That table furnishes V, J and clone size, whereas the DNA furnished D and trimming. The table lists 150,000 to 200,000 clones, approximately 86% of them singletons. The specimen sequenced was peripheral blood. The gene calls are TRBV15 and TRBJ2-7, with D possibly matching TRBD2 (7 bases). The TCR comes from a man aged 50-59 years with active or convalescent COVID-19. The CDR3: CATSRDWGGSYEQYF. CDR3 coding DNA: TGTGCCACCAGCAGAGATTGGGGGGGCTCTTACGAGCAGTACTTC. The variable domain in full, with the rest retrieved from reference TRBV15 and TRBJ2-7, is DAMVIQNPRYQVTQFGKPVTLSCSQTLNHNVMYWYQQKSSQAPKLLFHYYDKDFNNEADTPDNFQSRRPNTSFCFLDIRSPGLGDTAMYLCATSRDWGGSYEQYFGPGTRLTVT.